This T cell receptor (beta chain) was sequenced during a study of blood T cell repertoires in COVID-19. Overall study: Italy, Spain and the United States were the sources of the convalescent and acute COVID-19 samples. Sample material is recorded as cDNA or gDNA derived from T cells, B-cell-depleted T cells, or PBMCs.

Sequencing used immunoSEQ multiplex PCR; TCRdb keeps in-frame clones, though not all of them. Of about 18,000 clones listed, around 87% were seen once; the top ten hold roughly 11%. Sequenced: peripheral blood. This TCR was sampled from a human donor in a cohort sampled during active COVID-19.

CDR3 sequence: CASSHPAGQGSDTQYF. In DNA, the CDR3 is TGTGCCAGCAGTCACCCCGCGGGACAGGGTTCCGATACGCAGTATTTT. The rearrangement uses TRBV27 and TRBJ2-3, with TRBD1 matching over 9 bases. Germline V lookup: CDR1 MNHEY, CDR2 SMNVEV (reference sequence). Trimming removed 5 bases from V and 6 bases from J; junction bases left unmatched: 12. The CDR3 spans 16 residues.